This is a list of T cell receptor beta chains from one sample in a study of T cells in localized non-small cell lung cancer. Assay used: immunoSEQ multiplex PCR; TCRdb lists only in-frame clones, some missing. The sample lists under 95,000 clones, 65% to 85% occurring once. The material sequenced was peripheral blood, taken before any cancer treatment. Receptors were obtained from a female donor of 60 years or more with stage I lung adenocarcinoma. Both conserved end residues are part of each CDR3. The D gene is left open where the match is weak. Some rows mark clone size as missing; the rest say once, few, many or name a class of expanded clone.

v_call	clone_size	cdr3_length	j_call	d_call	cdr3_nt	cdr3_aa
TRBV7-2	-	14	TRBJ1-2	-	TGTGCCAGCAGCCCGGGACGCTACGGGGCTGGCTACACCTTC	CASSPGRYGAGYTF
TRBV9	-	15	TRBJ1-5	-	TGTGCCAGCAGCGTAGGAGGGGGGGAGAATCAGCCCCAGCATTTT	CASSVGGGENQPQHF
TRBV27	once	14	TRBJ1-1	-	TGTGCCAGCAGATTCCCGGGGATTAACACTGAAGCTTTCTTT	CASRFPGINTEAFF
TRBV28	-	16	TRBJ1-4	TRBD1	TGTGCCAGCAGTATGTCCGCAGGGGGCATGGGTGAAAAACTGTTTTTT	CASSMSAGGMGEKLFF
TRBV14	-	16	TRBJ2-5	-	TGTGCCAGCAGCTCCTTACAGGGGGGGCCCCAAGAGACCCAGTACTTC	CASSSLQGGPQETQYF
TRBV21-1	-	13	TRBJ1-6	-	TGTGCCAGCAGCAAGAGGGGCCGCCAACCCCTCCACTTT	CASSKRGRQPLHF
TRBV5-8	medium-sized	14	TRBJ1-1	-	TGTGCCAGCAGCTTCCGAAGTTGGGGCCCTGAAGCTTTCTTT	CASSFRSWGPEAFF
TRBV19	-	13	TRBJ1-2	-	TGTGCCAGTAGGCCGCCGGGGGGGCTTGGCTACACCTTC	CASRPPGGLGYTF
TRBV14	-	14	TRBJ2-5	-	TGTGCCAGCAGCCTCACAGGGAACCAAGAGACCCAGTACTTC	CASSLTGNQETQYF
TRBV6-4	-	17	TRBJ2-3	-	TGTGCCAGCCAGTTATTCCTAGGGGCCCGTGGCACAGATACGCAGTATTTT	CASQLFLGARGTDTQYF
TRBV19	-	14	TRBJ2-7	-	TGTGCCAGTGCCAAAGTCCTGGGCTCCCACGAGCAGTACTTC	CASAKVLGSHEQYF
TRBV7-8	-	13	TRBJ1-4	-	TGTGCCAGCAGCGCATACCCAGGGGATAAACTGTTTTTT	CASSAYPGDKLFF
TRBV6-5	-	15	TRBJ1-2	-	TGTGCCAGCAGCTCCCAGCCGGGGATTAACTATGGCTACACCTTC	CASSSQPGINYGYTF
TRBV5-4	-	14	TRBJ1-1	-	TGTGCCAGCAGCCGAGAACGGCTGAACACTGAAGCTTTCTTT	CASSRERLNTEAFF
TRBV15	-	16	TRBJ1-6	-	TGTGCCACCAGCAGAGATGAGGGGGCCTATAATTCACCCCTCCACTTT	CATSRDEGAYNSPLHF
TRBV28	once	17	TRBJ2-2	-	TGTGCCAGCAGTTTGGGGTGGGGCGGTGCGAACACCGGGGAGCTGTTTTTT	CASSLGWGGANTGELFF
TRBV5-4	-	16	TRBJ1-3	-	TGTGCCAGCAGCGTTCCGGGACATAACTCTGGAAACACCATATATTTT	CASSVPGHNSGNTIYF
TRBV4-2	-	13	TRBJ1-3	-	TGTGCCAGCAGCCCGCCCCCTGGAAACACCATATATTTT	CASSPPPGNTIYF